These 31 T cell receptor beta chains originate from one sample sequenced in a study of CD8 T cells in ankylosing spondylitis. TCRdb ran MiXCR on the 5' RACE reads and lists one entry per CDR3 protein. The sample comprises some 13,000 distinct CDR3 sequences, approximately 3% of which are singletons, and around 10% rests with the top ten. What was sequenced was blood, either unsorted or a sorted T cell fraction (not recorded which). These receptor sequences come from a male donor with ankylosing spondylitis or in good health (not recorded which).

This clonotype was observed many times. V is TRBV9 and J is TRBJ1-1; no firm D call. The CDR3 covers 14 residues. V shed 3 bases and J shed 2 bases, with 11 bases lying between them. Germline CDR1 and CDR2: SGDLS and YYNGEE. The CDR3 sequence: CASSAQVANTEAFF. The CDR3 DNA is TGTGCCAGCAGCGCCCAGGTGGCCAACACTGAAGCTTTCTTT.

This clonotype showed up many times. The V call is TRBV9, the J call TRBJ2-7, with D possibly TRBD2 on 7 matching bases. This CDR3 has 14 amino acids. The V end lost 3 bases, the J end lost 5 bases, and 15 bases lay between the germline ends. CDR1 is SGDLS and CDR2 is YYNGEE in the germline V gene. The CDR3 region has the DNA TGTGCCAGCAGCGAAGGGAGAGGGGGGGACGAGCAGTACTTC. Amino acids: CASSEGRGGDEQYF.

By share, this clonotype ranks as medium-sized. In DNA, the CDR3 is TGTGCCAGCAGCGTAGTGGACAACAATGAGCAGTTCTTC. Protein sequence: CASSVVDNNEQFF. This rearrangement joins TRBV9 to TRBJ2-1; D is perhaps TRBD1 (5 bases). CDR3 length equals 13 residues. V lost 0 bases and J lost 5, with 6 bases in between. Looked up from germline, CDR1 is SGDLS and CDR2 is YYNGEE.

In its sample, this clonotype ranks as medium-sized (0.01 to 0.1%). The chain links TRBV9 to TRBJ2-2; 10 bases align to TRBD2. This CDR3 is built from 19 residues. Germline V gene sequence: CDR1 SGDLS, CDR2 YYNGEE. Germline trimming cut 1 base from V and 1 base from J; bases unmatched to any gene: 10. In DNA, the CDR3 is TGTGCCAGCAGCGTAAACCCTAGCGGGAGATCTGGGAACACCGGGGAGCTGTTTTTT. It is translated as CASSVNPSGRSGNTGELFF.

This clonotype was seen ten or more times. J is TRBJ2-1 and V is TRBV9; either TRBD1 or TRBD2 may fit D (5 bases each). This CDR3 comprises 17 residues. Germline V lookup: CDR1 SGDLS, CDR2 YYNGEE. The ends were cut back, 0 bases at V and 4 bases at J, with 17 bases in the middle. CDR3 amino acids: CASSVVAVRGRYNEQFF. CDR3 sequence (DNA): TGTGCCAGCAGCGTAGTCGCTGTAAGGGGACGTTACAATGAGCAGTTCTTC.

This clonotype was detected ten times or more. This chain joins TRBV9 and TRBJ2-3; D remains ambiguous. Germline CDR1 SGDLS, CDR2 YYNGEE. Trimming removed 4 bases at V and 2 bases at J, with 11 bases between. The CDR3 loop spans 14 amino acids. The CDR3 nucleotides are TGTGCCAGCAGCCTCCAAGACCACACAGATACGCAGTATTTT. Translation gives CASSLQDHTDTQYF.

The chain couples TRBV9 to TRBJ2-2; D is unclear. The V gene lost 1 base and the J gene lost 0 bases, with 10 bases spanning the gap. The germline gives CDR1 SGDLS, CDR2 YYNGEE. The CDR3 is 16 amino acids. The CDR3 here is CASSVSGITNTGELFF. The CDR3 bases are TGTGCCAGCAGCGTAAGTGGTATAACGAACACCGGGGAGCTGTTTTTT. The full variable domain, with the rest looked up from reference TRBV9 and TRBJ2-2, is DSGVTQTPKHLITATGQRVTLRCSPRSGDLSVYWYQQSLDQGLQFLIQYYNGEERAKGNILERFSAQQFPDLHSELNLSSLELGDSALYFCASSVSGITNTGELFFGEGSRLTVL.

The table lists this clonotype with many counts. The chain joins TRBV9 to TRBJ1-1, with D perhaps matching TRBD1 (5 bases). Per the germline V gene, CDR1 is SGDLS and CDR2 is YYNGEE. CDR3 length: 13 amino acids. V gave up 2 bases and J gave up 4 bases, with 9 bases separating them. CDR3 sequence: CASSVTGSTEAFF. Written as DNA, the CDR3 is TGTGCCAGCAGCGTTACAGGATCCACTGAAGCTTTCTTT.

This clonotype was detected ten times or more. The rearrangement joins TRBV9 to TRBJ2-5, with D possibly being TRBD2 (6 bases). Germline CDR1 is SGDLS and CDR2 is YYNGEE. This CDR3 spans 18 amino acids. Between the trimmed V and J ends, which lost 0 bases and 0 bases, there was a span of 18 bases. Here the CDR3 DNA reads TGTGCCAGCAGCGTAGGGAGTGGAGGGGTCGGGGACCAAGAGACCCAGTACTTC. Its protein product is CASSVGSGGVGDQETQYF.

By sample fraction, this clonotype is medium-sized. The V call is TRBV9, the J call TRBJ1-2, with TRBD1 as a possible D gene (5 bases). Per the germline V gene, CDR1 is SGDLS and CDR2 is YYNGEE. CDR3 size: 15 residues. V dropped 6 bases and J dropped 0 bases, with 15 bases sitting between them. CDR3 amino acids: CASNKGSLANYGYTF. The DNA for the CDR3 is TGTGCCAGCAACAAGGGGTCTCTGGCTAACTATGGCTACACCTTC.

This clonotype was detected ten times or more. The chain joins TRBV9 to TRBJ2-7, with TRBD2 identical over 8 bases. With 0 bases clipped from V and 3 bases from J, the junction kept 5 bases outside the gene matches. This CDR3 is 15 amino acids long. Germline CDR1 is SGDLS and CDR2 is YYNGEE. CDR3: CASSVGPGGDYEQYF. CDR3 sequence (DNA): TGTGCCAGCAGCGTAGGTCCGGGAGGGGACTACGAGCAGTACTTC.

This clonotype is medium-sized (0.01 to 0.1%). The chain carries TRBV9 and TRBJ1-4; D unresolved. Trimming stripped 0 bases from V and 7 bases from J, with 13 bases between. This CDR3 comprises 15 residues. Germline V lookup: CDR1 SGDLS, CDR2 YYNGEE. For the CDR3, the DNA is TGTGCCAGCAGCGTAGGGTCCGGGGTCGGTGAAAAACTGTTTTTT. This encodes CASSVGSGVGEKLFF.

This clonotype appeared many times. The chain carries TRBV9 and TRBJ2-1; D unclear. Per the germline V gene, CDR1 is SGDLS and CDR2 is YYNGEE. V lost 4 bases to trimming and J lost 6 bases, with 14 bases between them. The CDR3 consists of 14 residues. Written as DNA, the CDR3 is TGTGCCAGCAGCCCTCGCCCCCTTGGCAATGAGCAGTTCTTC. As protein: CASSPRPLGNEQFF. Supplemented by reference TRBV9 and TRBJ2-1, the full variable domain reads DSGVTQTPKHLITATGQRVTLRCSPRSGDLSVYWYQQSLDQGLQFLIQYYNGEERAKGNILERFSAQQFPDLHSELNLSSLELGDSALYFCASSPRPLGNEQFFGPGTRLTVL.

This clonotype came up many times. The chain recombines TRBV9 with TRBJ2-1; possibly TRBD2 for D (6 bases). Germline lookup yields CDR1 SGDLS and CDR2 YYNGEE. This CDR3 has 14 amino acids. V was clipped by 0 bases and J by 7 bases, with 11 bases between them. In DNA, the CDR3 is TGTGCCAGCAGCGTAGCCGGCGGGAATAATGAGCAGTTCTTC. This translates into CASSVAGGNNEQFF.

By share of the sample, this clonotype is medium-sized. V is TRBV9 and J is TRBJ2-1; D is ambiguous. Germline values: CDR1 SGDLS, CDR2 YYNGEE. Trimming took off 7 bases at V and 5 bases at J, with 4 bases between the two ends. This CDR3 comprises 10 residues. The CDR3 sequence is CASGNNEQFF. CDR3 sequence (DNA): TGTGCCAGCGGAAACAATGAGCAGTTCTTC.

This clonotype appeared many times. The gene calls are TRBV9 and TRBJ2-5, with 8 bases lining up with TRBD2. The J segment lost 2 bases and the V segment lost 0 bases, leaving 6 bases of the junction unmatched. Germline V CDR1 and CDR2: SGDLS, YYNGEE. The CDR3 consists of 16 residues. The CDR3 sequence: CASSVGSGDIQETQYF. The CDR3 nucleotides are TGTGCCAGCAGCGTAGGTAGCGGGGATATTCAAGAGACCCAGTACTTC.

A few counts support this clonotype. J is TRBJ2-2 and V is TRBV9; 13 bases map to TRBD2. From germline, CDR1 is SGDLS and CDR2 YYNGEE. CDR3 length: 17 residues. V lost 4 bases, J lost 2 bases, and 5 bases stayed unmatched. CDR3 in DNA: TGTGCCAGCAGCCTTACTAGCGGGGGGGCTAACACCGGGGAGCTGTTTTTT. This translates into CASSLTSGGANTGELFF.

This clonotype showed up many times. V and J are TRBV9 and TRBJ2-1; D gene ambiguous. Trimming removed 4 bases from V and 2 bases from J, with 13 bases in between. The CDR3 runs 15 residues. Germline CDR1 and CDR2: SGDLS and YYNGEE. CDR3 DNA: TGTGCCAGCAGCCCCCCACACCGAGCCTACAATGAGCAGTTCTTC. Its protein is CASSPPHRAYNEQFF.

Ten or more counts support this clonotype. The CDR3 bases are TGTGCCAGCAGCGTAGTCCCGGGGGGAAGGACAGATACGCAGTATTTT. This sequence encodes CASSVVPGGRTDTQYF. The chain employs TRBV9 and TRBJ2-3; the match to TRBD2 covers 7 bases. Germline V gene data show CDR1 as SGDLS and CDR2 as YYNGEE. The CDR3 contains 16 residues. V shed 0 bases, J shed 3 bases, and the junction held 7 bases outside the gene matches.

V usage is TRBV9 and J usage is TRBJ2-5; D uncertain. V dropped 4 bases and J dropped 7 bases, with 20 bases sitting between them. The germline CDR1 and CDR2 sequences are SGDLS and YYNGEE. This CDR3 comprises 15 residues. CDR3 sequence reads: CASSLAHSFKVTQYF. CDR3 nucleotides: TGTGCCAGCAGCTTGGCACACAGCTTCAAAGTGACCCAGTACTTC.

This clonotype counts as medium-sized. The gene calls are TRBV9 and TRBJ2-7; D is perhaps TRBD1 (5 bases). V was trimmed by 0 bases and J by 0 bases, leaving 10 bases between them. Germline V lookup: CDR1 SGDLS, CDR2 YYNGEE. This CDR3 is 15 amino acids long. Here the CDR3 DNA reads TGTGCCAGCAGCGTAGCTGGGGCGGCCTCCTACGAGCAGTACTTC. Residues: CASSVAGAASYEQYF.

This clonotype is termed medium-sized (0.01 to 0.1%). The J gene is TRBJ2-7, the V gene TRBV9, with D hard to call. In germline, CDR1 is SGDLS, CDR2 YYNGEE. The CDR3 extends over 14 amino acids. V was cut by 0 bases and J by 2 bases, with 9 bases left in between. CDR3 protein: CASSVGAQTYEQYF. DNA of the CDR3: TGTGCCAGCAGCGTAGGGGCACAGACCTACGAGCAGTACTTC.

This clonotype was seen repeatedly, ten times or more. The CDR3 reads CASSAGGNYGYTF. In DNA form, the CDR3 reads TGTGCCAGCAGCGCGGGAGGGAACTATGGCTACACCTTC. The chain joins TRBV9 to TRBJ1-2; the D is unclear. Trimming shortened V by 3 bases and J by 2 bases, and 8 bases separated the two germline ends. Germline V gene data show CDR1 as SGDLS and CDR2 as YYNGEE. The CDR3 spans 13 residues.

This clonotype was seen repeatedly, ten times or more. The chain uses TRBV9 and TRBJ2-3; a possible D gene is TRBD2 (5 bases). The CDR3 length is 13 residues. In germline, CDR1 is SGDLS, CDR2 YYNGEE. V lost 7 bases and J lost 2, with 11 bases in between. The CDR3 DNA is TGTGCCAGCGGCGGGCCCAACACAGATACGCAGTATTTT. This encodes CASGGPNTDTQYF.

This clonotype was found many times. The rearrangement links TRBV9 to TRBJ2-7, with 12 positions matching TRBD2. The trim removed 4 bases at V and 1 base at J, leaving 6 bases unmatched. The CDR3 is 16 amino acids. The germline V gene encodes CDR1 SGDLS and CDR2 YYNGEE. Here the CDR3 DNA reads TGTGCCAGCAGCAAAGAAGGACTAGCGGGGTCCTACGAGCAGTACTTC. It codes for CASSKEGLAGSYEQYF. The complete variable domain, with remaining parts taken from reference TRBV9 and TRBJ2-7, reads DSGVTQTPKHLITATGQRVTLRCSPRSGDLSVYWYQQSLDQGLQFLIQYYNGEERAKGNILERFSAQQFPDLHSELNLSSLELGDSALYFCASSKEGLAGSYEQYFGPGTRLTVT.

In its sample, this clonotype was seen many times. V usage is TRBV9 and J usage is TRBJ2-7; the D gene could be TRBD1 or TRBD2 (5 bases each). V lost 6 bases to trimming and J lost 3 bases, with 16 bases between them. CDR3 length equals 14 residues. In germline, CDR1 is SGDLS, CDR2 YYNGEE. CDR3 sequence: CASNQGAADYEQYF. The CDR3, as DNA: TGTGCCAGCAATCAGGGAGCGGCCGACTACGAGCAGTACTTC.

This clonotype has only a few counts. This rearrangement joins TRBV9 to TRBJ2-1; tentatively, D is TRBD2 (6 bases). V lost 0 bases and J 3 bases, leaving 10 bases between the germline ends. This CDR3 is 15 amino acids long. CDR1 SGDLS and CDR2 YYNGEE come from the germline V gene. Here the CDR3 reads CASSVAPGLYNEQFF. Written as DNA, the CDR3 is TGTGCCAGCAGCGTAGCCCCGGGACTCTACAATGAGCAGTTCTTC. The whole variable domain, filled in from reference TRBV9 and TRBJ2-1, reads DSGVTQTPKHLITATGQRVTLRCSPRSGDLSVYWYQQSLDQGLQFLIQYYNGEERAKGNILERFSAQQFPDLHSELNLSSLELGDSALYFCASSVAPGLYNEQFFGPGTRLTVL.

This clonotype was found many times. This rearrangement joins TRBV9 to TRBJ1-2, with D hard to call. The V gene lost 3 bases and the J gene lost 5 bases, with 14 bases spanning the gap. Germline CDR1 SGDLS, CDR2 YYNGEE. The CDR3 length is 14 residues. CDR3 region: CASSADGAAYGYTF. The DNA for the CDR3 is TGTGCCAGCAGCGCCGATGGAGCCGCTTATGGCTACACCTTC.

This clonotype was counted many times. The CDR3 protein is CASSPRTGMNWAGANVLTF. In DNA, the CDR3 is TGTGCCAGCAGCCCCCGGACAGGGATGAATTGGGCTGGGGCCAACGTCCTGACTTTC. J is TRBJ2-6 and V is TRBV9, with 8 nucleotides matching TRBD1. CDR3 length: 19 residues. Trimming at V came to 4 bases and at J to 2 bases, leaving 14 bases not matched to a gene. Germline V gene sequence: CDR1 SGDLS, CDR2 YYNGEE. Together with reference TRBV9 and TRBJ2-6, the CDR3 gives the full variable domain: DSGVTQTPKHLITATGQRVTLRCSPRSGDLSVYWYQQSLDQGLQFLIQYYNGEERAKGNILERFSAQQFPDLHSELNLSSLELGDSALYFCASSPRTGMNWAGANVLTFGAGSRLTVL.

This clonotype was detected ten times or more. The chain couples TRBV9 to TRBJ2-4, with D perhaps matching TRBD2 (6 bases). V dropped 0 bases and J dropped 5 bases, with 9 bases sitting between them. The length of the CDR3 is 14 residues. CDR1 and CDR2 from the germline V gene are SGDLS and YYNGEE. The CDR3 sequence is CASSVVREENIQYF. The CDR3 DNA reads TGTGCCAGCAGCGTAGTCAGGGAGGAAAACATTCAGTACTTC.

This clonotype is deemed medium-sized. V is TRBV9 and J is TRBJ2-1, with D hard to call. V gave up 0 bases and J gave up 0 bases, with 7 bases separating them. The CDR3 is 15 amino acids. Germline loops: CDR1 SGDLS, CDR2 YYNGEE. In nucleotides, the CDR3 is TGTGCCAGCAGCGTAGAACTCTACTCCTACAATGAGCAGTTCTTC. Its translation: CASSVELYSYNEQFF.